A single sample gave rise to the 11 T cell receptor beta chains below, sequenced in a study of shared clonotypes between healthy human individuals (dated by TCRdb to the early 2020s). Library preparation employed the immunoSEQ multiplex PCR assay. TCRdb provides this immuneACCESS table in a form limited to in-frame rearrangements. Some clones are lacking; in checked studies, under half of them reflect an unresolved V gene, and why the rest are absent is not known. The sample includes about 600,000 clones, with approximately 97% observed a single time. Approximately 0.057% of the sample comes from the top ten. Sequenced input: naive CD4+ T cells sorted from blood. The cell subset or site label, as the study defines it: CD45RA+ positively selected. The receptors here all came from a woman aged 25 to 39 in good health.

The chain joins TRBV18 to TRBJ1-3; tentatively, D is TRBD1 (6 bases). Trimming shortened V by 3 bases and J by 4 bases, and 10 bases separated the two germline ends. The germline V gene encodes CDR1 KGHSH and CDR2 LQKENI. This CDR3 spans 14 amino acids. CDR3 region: CASSPAGVGNTIYF. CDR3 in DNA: TGTGCCAGCTCACCCGCAGGGGTCGGAAACACCATATATTTT.

CDR3 in DNA: TGCGCCAGCAGCTTGGCCTCTGGGACAGGGGTAGCTTTCTTT. Translating gives CASSLASGTGVAFF. The chain joins TRBV5-1 to TRBJ1-1, with 10 bases aligning to TRBD1. Germline V gives CDR1 SGHRS, CDR2 YFSETQ. The ends lost 0 bases at V and 10 bases at J; junction bases unmatched: 6. CDR3 length: 14 residues. Variable domain in full (rest from reference TRBV5-1 and TRBJ1-1): KAGVTQTPRYLIKTRGQQVTLSCSPISGHRSVSWYQQTPGQGLQFLFEYFSETQRNKGNFPGRFSGRQFSNSRSEMNVSTLELGDSALYLCASSLASGTGVAFFGQGTRLTVV.

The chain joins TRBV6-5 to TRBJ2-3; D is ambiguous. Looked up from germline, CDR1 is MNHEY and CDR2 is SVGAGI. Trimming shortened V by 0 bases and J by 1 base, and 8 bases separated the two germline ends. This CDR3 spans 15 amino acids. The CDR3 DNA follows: TGTGCCAGCAGTTACTCGAGTGCCGGCACAGATACGCAGTATTTT. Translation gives CASSYSSAGTDTQYF.

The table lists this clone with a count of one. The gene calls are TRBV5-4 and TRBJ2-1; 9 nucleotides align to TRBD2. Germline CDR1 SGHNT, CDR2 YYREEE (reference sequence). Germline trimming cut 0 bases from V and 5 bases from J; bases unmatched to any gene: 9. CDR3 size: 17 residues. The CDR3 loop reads CASSLGLGTSINNEQFF. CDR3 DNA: TGTGCCAGCAGCTTGGGGTTGGGGACTAGCATCAACAATGAGCAGTTCTTC.

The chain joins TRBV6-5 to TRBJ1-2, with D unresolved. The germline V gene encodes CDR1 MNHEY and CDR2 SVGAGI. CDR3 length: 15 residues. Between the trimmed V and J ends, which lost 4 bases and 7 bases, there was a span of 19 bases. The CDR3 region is CASSLLYAWQSGYTF. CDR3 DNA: TGTGCCAGCAGTTTGCTTTATGCTTGGCAGTCTGGCTACACCTTC.

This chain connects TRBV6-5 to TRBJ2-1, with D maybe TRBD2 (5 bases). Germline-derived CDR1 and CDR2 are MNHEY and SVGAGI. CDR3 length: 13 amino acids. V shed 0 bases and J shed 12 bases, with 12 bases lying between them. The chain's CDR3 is CASSYSSLGRQFF. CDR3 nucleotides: TGTGCCAGCAGTTACTCGAGTCTAGGGAGGCAGTTCTTC.

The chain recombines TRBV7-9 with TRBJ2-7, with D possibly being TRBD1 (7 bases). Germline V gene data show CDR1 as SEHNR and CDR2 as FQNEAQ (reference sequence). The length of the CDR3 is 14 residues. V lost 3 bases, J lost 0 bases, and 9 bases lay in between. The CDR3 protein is CASSFQGGSYEQYF. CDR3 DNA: TGTGCCAGCAGCTTTCAGGGGGGCTCCTACGAGCAGTACTTC. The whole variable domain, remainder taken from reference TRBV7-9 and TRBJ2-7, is DTGVSQNPRHKITKRGQNVTFRCDPISEHNRLYWYRQTLGQGPEFLTYFQNEAQLEKSRLLSDRFSAERPKGSFSTLEIQRTEQGDSAMYLCASSFQGGSYEQYFGPGTRLTVT.

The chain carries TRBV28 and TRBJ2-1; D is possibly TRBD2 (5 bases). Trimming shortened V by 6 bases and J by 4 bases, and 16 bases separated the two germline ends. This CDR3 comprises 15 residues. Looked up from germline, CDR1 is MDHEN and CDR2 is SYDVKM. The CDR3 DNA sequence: TGTGCCAGCAGCCGCCGGACTGCACCTTACAATGAGCAGTTCTTC. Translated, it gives CASSRRTAPYNEQFF. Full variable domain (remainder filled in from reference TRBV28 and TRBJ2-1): DVKVTQSSRYLVKRTGEKVFLECVQDMDHENMFWYRQDPGLGLRLIYFSYDVKMKEKGDIPEGYSVSREKKERFSLILESASTNQTSMYLCASSRRTAPYNEQFFGPGTRLTVL.

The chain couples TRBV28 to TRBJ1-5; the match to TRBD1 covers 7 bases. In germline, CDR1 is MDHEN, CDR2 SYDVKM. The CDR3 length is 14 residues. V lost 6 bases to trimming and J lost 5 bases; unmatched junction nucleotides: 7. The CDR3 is CASRGGQRHQPQHF. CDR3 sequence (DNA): TGTGCCAGCAGGGGGGGACAGAGACATCAGCCCCAGCATTTT.

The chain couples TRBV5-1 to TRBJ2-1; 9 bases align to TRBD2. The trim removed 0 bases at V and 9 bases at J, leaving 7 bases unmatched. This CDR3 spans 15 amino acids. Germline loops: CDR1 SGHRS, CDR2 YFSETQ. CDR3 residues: CASSLGGRAEGEQFF. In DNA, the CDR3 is TGCGCCAGCAGCTTGGGCGGGAGGGCCGAGGGTGAGCAGTTCTTC. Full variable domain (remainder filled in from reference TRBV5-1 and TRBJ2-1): KAGVTQTPRYLIKTRGQQVTLSCSPISGHRSVSWYQQTPGQGLQFLFEYFSETQRNKGNFPGRFSGRQFSNSRSEMNVSTLELGDSALYLCASSLGGRAEGEQFFGPGTRLTVL.

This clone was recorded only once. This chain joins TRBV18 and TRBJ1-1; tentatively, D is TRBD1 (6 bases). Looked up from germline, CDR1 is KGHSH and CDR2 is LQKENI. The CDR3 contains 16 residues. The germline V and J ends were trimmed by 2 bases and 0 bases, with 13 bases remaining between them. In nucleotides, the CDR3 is TGTGCCAGCTCACCATATAACAGGGACCTGAACACTGAAGCTTTCTTT. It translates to CASSPYNRDLNTEAFF.